The sequence of this TCR beta chain was determined in a study of technical replicates of blood from a handful of donors. Data came from immunoSEQ multiplex PCR; TCRdb stores just in-frame clones and leaves some out. Seen here are under 35,000 clones, around nine tenths observed once, and the top ten hold under 5%. The germline CDR1 and CDR2 sequences are SGHRS and YFSETQ. The CDR3 length is 12 residues. V lost 2 bases, J lost 8 bases, and 7 bases lay in between. This chain joins TRBV5-1 and TRBJ1-4; D is ambiguous. The sample comprised PBMCs. The sequence was collected from a human donor in good health. Some clones in this sample may be carry-over from other donors' samples. This CDR3 is CASSLPGEKLFF. The CDR3 region has the DNA TGCGCCAGCAGCTTACCGGGGGAAAAACTGTTTTTT.